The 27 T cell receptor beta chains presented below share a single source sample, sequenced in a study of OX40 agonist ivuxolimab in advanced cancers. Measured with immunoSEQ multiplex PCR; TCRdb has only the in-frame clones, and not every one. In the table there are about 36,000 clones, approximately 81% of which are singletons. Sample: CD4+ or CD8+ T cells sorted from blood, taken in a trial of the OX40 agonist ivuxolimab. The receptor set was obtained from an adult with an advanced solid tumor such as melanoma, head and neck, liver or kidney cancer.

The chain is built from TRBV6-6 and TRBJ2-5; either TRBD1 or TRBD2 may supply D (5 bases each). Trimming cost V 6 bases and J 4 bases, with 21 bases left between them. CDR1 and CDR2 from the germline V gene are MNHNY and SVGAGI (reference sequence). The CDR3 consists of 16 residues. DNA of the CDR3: TGTGCCAGCAGGGTGAGAGGGACCTATGGAGGAGAGACCCAGTACTTC. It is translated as CASRVRGTYGGETQYF.

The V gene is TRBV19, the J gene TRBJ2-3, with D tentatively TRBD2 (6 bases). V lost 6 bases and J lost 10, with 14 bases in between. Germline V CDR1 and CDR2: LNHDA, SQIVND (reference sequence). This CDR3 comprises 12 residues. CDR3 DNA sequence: TGTGCCAGTAGCTTGGGGGGTAGGGCGCAGTATTTT. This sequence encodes CASSLGGRAQYF.

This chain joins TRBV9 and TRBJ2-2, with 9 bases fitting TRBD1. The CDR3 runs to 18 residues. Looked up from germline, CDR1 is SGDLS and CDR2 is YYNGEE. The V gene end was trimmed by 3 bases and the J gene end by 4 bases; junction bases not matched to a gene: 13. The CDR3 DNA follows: TGTGCCAGCAGCGCCCACCGGGACAGGGCTTTTAGCACCGGGGAGCTGTTTTTT. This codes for CASSAHRDRAFSTGELFF.

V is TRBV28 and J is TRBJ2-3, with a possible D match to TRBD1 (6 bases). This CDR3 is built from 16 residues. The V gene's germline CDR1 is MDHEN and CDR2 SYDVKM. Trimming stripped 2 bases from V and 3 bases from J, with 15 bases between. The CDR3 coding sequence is TGTGCCAGCAGTTTAGTGGGGGCCGGAACGACAGATACGCAGTATTTT. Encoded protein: CASSLVGAGTTDTQYF.

CDR3 loop: CASSEGSYEQYF. The CDR3 DNA reads as TGTGCCAGCAGTGAGGGCTCCTACGAGCAGTACTTC. The chain recombines TRBV2 with TRBJ2-7; D remains ambiguous. The CDR3 runs to 12 residues. The V and J ends lost 3 bases and 0 bases respectively, with 3 bases between them. The germline CDR1 and CDR2 sequences are SNHLY and FYNNEI.

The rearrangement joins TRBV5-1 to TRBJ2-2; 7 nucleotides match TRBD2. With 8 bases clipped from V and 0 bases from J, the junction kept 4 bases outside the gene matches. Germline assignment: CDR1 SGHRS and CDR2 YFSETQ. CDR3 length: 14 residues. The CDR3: CASRDYPNTGELFF. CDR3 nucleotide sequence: TGCGCCAGTCGGGACTATCCGAACACCGGGGAGCTGTTTTTT.

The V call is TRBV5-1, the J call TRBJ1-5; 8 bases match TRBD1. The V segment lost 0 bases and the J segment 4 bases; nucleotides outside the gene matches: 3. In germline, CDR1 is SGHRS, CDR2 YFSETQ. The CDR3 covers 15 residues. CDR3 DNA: TGCGCCAGCAGCTTGGGGGACAGGCATAATCAGCCCCAGCATTTT. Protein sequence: CASSLGDRHNQPQHF.

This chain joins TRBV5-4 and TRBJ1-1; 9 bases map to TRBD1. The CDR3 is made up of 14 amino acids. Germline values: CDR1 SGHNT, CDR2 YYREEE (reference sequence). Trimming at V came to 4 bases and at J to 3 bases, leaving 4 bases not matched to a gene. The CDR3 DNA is TGTGCCAGCAGCGCGGGACAGGGTGACACTGAAGCTTTCTTT. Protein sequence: CASSAGQGDTEAFF.

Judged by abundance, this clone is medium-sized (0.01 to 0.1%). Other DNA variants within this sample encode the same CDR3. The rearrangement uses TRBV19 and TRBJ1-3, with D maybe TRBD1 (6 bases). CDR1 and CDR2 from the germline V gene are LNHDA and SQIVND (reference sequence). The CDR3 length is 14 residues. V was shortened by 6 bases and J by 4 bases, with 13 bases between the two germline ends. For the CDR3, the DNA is TGTGCCAGTAGCCCGGACAGAGGCGGAAACACCATATATTTT. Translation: CASSPDRGGNTIYF. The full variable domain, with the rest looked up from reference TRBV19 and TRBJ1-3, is DGGITQSPKYLFRKEGQNVTLSCEQNLNHDAMYWYRQDPGQGLRLIYYSQIVNDFQKGDIAEGYSVSREKKESFPLTVTSAQKNPTAFYLCASSPDRGGNTIYFGEGSWLTVV.

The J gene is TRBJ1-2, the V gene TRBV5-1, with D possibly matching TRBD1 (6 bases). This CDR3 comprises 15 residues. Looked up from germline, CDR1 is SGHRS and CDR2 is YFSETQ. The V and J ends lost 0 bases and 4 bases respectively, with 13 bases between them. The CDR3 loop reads CASSLEGTILYGYTF. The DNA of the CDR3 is TGCGCCAGCAGCTTGGAGGGGACAATACTCTATGGCTACACCTTC.

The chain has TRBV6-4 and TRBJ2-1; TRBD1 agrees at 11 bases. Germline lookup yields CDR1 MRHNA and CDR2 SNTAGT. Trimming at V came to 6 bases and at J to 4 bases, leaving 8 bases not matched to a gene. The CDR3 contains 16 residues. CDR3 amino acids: CASRSYRDRGYNEQFF. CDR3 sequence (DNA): TGTGCCAGCAGGTCATACCGGGACAGGGGGTACAATGAGCAGTTCTTC.

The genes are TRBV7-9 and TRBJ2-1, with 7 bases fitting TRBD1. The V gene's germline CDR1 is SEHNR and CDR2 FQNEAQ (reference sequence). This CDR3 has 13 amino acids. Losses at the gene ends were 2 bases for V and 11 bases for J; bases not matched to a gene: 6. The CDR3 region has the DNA TGTGCCAGCAGCTTACCCGACAGGGCCAAGCAGTTCTTC. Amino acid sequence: CASSLPDRAKQFF. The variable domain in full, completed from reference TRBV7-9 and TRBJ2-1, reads DTGVSQNPRHKITKRGQNVTFRCDPISEHNRLYWYRQTLGQGPEFLTYFQNEAQLEKSRLLSDRFSAERPKGSFSTLEIQRTEQGDSAMYLCASSLPDRAKQFFGPGTRLTVL.

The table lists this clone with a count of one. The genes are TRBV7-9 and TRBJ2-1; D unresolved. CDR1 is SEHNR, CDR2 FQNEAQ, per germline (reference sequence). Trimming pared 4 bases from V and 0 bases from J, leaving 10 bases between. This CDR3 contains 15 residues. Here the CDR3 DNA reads TGTGCCAGCAGCTACCACCTGAGCTCCTACAATGAGCAGTTCTTC. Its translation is CASSYHLSSYNEQFF.

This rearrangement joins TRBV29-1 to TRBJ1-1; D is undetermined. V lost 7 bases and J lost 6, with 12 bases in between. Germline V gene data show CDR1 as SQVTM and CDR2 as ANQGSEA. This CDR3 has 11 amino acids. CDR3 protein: CSAIAGPEAFF. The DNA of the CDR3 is TGCAGCGCTATCGCAGGACCTGAAGCTTTCTTT.

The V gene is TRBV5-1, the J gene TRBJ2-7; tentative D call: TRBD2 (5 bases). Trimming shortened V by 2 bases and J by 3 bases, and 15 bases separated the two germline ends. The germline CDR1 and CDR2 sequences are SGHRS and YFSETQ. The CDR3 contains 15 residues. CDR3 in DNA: TGCGCCAGCAGCTTACAGTCCCGAGGGTTCTACGAGCAGTACTTC. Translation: CASSLQSRGFYEQYF.

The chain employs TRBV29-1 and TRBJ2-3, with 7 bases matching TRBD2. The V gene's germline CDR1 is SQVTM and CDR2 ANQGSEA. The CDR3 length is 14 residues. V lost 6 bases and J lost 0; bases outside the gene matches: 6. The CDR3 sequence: CSVGQAGSTDTQYF. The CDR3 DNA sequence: TGCAGCGTCGGCCAAGCGGGGAGCACAGATACGCAGTATTTT.

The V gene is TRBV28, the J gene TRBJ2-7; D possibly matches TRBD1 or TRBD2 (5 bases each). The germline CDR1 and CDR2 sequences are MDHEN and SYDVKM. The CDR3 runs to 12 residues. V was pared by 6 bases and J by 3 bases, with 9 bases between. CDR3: CASRSGGYEQYF. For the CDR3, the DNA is TGTGCCAGCAGAAGTGGGGGCTACGAGCAGTACTTC.

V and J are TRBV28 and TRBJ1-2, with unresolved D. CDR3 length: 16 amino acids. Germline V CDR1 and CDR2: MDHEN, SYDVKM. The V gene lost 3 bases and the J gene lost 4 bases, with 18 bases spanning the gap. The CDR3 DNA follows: TGTGCCAGCAGTTTCAGGCCCCTCACGCGGGGCTATGGCTACACCTTC. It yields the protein CASSFRPLTRGYGYTF.

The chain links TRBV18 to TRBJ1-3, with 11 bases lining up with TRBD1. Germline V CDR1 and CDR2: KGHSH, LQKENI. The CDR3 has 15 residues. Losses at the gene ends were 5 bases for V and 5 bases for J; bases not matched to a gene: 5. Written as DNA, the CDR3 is TGTGCCAGCTCATCCGGGACAGGGGGAAGAAACACCATATATTTT. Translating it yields CASSSGTGGRNTIYF. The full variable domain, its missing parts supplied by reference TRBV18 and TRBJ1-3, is NAGVMQNPRHLVRRRGQEARLRCSPMKGHSHVYWYRQLPEEGLKFMVYLQKENIIDESGMPKERFSAEFPKEGPSILRIQQVVRGDSAAYFCASSSGTGGRNTIYFGEGSWLTVV.

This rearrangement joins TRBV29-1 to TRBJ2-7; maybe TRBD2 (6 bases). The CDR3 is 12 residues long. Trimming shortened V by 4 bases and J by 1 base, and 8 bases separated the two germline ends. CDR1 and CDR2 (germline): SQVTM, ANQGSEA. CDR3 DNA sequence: TGCAGCGTTGGGAGGGAATCCTACGAGCAGTACTTC. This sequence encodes CSVGRESYEQYF.

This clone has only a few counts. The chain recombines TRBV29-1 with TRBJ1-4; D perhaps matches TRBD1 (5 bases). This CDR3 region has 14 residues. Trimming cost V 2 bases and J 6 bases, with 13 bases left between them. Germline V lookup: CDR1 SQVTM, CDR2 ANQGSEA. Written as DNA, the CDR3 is TGCAGCGTTGAATCCCCAGGGCATGATGAAAAACTGTTTTTT. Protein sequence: CSVESPGHDEKLFF.

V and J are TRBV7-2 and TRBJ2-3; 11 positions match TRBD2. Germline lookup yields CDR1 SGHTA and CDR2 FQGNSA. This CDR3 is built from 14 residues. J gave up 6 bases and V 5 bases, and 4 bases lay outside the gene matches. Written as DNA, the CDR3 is TGTGCCAGCAGCCCGCTAGCGGGAGGCGATACGCAGTATTTT. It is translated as CASSPLAGGDTQYF.

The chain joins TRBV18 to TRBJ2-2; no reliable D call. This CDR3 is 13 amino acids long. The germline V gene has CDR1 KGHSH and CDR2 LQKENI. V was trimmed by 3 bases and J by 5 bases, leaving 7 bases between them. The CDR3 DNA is TGTGCCAGCTCACCCGTATTTACCGGGGAGCTGTTTTTT. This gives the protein CASSPVFTGELFF.

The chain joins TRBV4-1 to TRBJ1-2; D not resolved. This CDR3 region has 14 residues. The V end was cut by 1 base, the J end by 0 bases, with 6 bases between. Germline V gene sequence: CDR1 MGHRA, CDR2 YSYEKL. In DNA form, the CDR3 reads TGCGCCAGCAGCCAAGGCGCGGCTAACTATGGCTACACCTTC. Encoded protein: CASSQGAANYGYTF.

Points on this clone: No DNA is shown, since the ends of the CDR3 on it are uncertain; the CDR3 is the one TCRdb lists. The CDR3 loop reads CASSLEWGQGASGTGF. V usage is TRBV5-5 and J usage is TRBJ1-1; the table's D call, TRBD1, has no DNA check behind it. The germline gives CDR1 SGHKS, CDR2 YYEKEE (reference sequence). Counting both end residues, the CDR3 totals 16 amino acids.

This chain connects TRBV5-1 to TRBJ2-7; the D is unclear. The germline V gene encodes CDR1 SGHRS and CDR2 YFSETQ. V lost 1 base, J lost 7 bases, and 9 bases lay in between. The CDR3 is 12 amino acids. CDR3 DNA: TGCGCCAGCAGCTTGAAGCCTTTGGAGCAGTACTTC. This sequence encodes CASSLKPLEQYF.

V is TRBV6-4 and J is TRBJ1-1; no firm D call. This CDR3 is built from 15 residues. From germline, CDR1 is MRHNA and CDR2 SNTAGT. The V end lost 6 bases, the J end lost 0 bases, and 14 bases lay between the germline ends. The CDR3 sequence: CASRSQQTLNTEAFF. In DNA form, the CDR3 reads TGTGCCAGCAGGTCGCAACAGACGTTGAACACTGAAGCTTTCTTT.